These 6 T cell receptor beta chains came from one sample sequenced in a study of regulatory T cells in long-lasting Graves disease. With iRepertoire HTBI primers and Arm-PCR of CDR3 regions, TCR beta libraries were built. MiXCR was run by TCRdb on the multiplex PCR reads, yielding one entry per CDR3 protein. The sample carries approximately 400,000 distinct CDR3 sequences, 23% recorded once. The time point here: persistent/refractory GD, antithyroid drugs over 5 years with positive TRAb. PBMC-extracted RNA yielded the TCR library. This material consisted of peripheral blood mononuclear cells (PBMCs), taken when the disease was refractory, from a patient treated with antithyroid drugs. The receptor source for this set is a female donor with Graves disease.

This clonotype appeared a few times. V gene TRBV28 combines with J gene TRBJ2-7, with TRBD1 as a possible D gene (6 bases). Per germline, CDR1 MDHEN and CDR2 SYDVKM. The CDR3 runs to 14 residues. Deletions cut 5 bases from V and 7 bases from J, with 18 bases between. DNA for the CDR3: TGTGCCAGCAGTGGGGGTTCTATTAGGGGGGAGCAGTACTTC. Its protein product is CASSGGSIRGEQYF.

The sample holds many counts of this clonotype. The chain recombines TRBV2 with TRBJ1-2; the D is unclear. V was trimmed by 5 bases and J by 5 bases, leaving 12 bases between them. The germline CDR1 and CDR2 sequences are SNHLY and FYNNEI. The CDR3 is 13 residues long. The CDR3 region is CASSPEAGYGYTF. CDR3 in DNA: TGTGCCAGCAGTCCAGAAGCTGGATATGGCTACACCTTC.

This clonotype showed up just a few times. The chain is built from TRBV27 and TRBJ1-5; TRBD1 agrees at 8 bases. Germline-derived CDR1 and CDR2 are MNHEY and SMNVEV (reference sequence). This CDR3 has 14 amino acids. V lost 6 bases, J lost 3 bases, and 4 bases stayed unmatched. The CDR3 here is CASSHRGDNQPQHF. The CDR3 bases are TGTGCCAGCAGCCACAGGGGGGACAATCAGCCCCAGCATTTT.

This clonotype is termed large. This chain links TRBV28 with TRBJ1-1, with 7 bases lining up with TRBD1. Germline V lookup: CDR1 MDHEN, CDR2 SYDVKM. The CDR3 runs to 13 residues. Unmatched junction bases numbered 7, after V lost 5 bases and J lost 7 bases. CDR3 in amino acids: CASSHRGAVEAFF. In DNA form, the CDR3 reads TGTGCCAGCAGTCACAGGGGTGCCGTTGAAGCTTTCTTT.

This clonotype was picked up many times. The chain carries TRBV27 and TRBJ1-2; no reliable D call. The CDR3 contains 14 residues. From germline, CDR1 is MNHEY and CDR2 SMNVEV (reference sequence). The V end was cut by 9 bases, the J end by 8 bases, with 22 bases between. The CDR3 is CASPNDFFRRGYTF. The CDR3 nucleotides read TGTGCCAGTCCCAACGACTTCTTCCGGAGGGGCTACACCTTC.

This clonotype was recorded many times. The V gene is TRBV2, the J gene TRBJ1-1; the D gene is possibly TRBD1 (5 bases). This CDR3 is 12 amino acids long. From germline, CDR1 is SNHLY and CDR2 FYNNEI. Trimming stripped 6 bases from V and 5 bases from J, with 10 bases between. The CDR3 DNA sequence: TGTGCCAGCAGACCCCAGGGAACTGAAGCTTTCTTT. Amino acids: CASRPQGTEAFF. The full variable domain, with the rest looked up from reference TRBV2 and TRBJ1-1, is EPEVTQTPSHQVTQMGQEVILRCVPISNHLYFYWYRQILGQKVEFLVSFYNNEISEKSEIFDDQFSVERPDGSNFTLKIRSTKLEDSAMYFCASRPQGTEAFFGQGTRLTVV.